A selection of T cell receptor beta chains follows, all from one sample in a study of blood T cell repertoires in COVID-19. Data came from immunoSEQ multiplex PCR; TCRdb stores just in-frame clones and leaves some out. The profile shows more than 200,000 clones, roughly 85% of them singletons. Source material: peripheral blood. All receptors come from a man aged 18 to 29 with active or convalescent COVID-19. Both conserved end residues are part of each CDR3. The order of the fields is V gene, D gene, J gene, clone size, CDR3 protein, CDR3 DNA. D genes are given only for firm matches. Clone size appears in some rows only: once, few, many, or a class for an expanded clone.

>TRBV7-9|.|TRBJ2-1|once
CASSLRLEQFF
TGTGCCAGCAGCTTACGTCTAGAGCAGTTCTTC
>TRBV28|TRBD1|TRBJ1-5|.
CASSYSGTGMPGNQPQHF
TGTGCCAGCAGTTACTCCGGGACAGGTATGCCGGGCAATCAGCCCCAGCATTTT
>TRBV5-5|.|TRBJ1-1|once
CASSLAGYAFF
TGTGCCAGCAGCTTGGCAGGATATGCTTTCTTT
>TRBV5-4|.|TRBJ2-1|.
CASSLDRAGTYNEQFF
TGTGCCAGCAGCTTGGACAGAGCGGGCACCTACAATGAGCAGTTCTTC
>TRBV9|TRBD1|TRBJ1-2|.
CASSVGWTGVNGYTF
TGTGCCAGCAGCGTAGGCTGGACAGGGGTGAATGGCTACACCTTC
>TRBV27|.|TRBJ1-2|few
CASSSQTTANYGYTF
TGTGCCAGCAGTTCGCAAACAACAGCTAACTATGGCTACACCTTC
>TRBV12-3/TRBV12-4|TRBD1|TRBJ1-2|.
CASSRTAPGGPTF
TGTGCCAGCAGCCGAACCGCCCCAGGGGGACCCACCTTC
>TRBV2|.|TRBJ2-5|.
CASRKRKETQYF
TGTGCCAGCAGGAAGAGGAAAGAGACCCAGTACTTC
>TRBV21-1|.|TRBJ1-2|.
CASSKAWATIRNRDEDGYTF
TGTGCCAGCAGCAAAGCATGGGCCACCATTCGAAACCGAGACGAAGATGGCTACACCTTC
>TRBV27|TRBD1|TRBJ1-2|.
CASSLGTEHYGYTF
TGTGCCAGCAGTTTAGGGACAGAACACTATGGCTACACCTTC
>TRBV29-1|.|TRBJ2-7|.
CSVEKLGSSYEQYF
TGCAGCGTTGAAAAGTTGGGGAGCTCCTACGAGCAGTACTTC
>TRBV3-1/TRBV3-2|.|TRBJ1-4|.
CASSQRPRGSANEKLFF
TGTGCCAGCAGCCAACGGCCCAGGGGAAGTGCTAATGAAAAACTGTTTTTT
>TRBV5-6|.|TRBJ2-7|.
CASRKGGSSYEQYF
TGTGCCAGCCGAAAGGGGGGGTCCTCCTACGAGCAGTACTTC
>TRBV19|TRBD1|TRBJ1-6|.
CASSLIQGATNSPLHF
TGTGCCAGTAGCTTGATACAGGGGGCTACGAATTCACCCCTCCACTTT
>TRBV19|TRBD1|TRBJ1-6|.
CASSIDRTGGAGSSRNSPLHF
TGTGCCAGTAGTATAGATCGCACAGGGGGCGCAGGGTCTTCGAGAAATTCACCCCTCCACTTT
>TRBV12-3/TRBV12-4|TRBD1|TRBJ1-2|.
CASSGGQGLGYTF
TGTGCCAGCAGTGGGGGACAGGGACTAGGCTACACCTTC
>TRBV6-2/TRBV6-3|TRBD1|TRBJ1-2|.
CASSWDSYGYTF
TGTGCCAGCAGCTGGGACAGCTATGGCTACACCTTC
>TRBV13|.|TRBJ1-1|.
CASSPRRVNTEAFF
TGTGCCAGCAGCCCTAGACGGGTGAACACTGAAGCTTTCTTT
>TRBV29-1|.|TRBJ1-1|.
CSVGRQGTEAFF
TGCAGCGTTGGACGCCAGGGCACTGAAGCTTTCTTT
>TRBV19|TRBD1|TRBJ1-6|.
CASSIVGTGGNNSPLHF
TGTGCCAGTAGTATAGTGGGAACAGGGGGAAATAATTCACCCCTCCACTTT
>TRBV6-6|.|TRBJ2-7|few
CASSYSRQSYEQYF
TGTGCCAGCAGTTACTCCAGACAGAGCTACGAGCAGTACTTC
>TRBV4-1|TRBD1|TRBJ2-1|.
CASSQALGQGGNNEQFF
TGCGCCAGCAGCCAAGCTCTGGGACAGGGCGGGAACAATGAGCAGTTCTTC
>TRBV24-1|.|TRBJ1-5|few
CATSDRGGPSNQPQHF
TGTGCCACCAGCGACCGAGGAGGGCCAAGCAATCAGCCCCAGCATTTT
>TRBV7-9|TRBD1|TRBJ1-5|.
CASSPDRGQQPQHF
TGTGCCAGCAGCCCGGACAGGGGGCAACAGCCCCAGCATTTT
>TRBV4-2|TRBD1|TRBJ1-2|once
CASSQGQGWGDGYTF
TGTGCCAGCAGCCAAGGACAGGGGTGGGGGGATGGCTACACCTTC
>TRBV19|.|TRBJ1-1|few
CASSPRTERNTEAFF
TGTGCCAGTAGTCCCCGGACAGAAAGGAACACTGAAGCTTTCTTT
>TRBV2|.|TRBJ1-1|.
CASSEGASTDAEAFF
TGTGCCAGCAGTGAGGGGGCTAGCACCGACGCTGAAGCTTTCTTT
>TRBV30|.|TRBJ1-2|.
CAWSGAGTNYGYTF
TGTGCCTGGAGTGGAGCGGGGACTAACTATGGCTACACCTTC
>TRBV6-5|TRBD1|TRBJ1-6|once
CASRTGTANSPLHF
TGTGCCAGCAGGACCGGGACAGCTAATTCACCCCTCCACTTT
>TRBV21-1|.|TRBJ2-1|.
CASSTWGVYNEQFF
TGTGCCAGCAGCACCTGGGGAGTCTACAATGAGCAGTTCTTC
>TRBV5-1|.|TRBJ2-2|.
CASSFTAAGELFF
TGCGCCAGCAGCTTTACGGCGGCCGGGGAGCTGTTTTTT
>TRBV7-6|.|TRBJ1-2|.
CASSSPGTPDFYTF
TGTGCCAGCAGCTCTCCCGGGACACCCGACTTCTACACCTTC
>TRBV11-2|TRBD1|TRBJ1-2|.
CASSSGAGGLDYGYTF
TGTGCCAGCAGCTCAGGGGCAGGGGGTTTGGACTATGGCTACACCTTC
>TRBV7-9|.|TRBJ1-5|.
CASSLGAAFSNQPQHF
TGTGCCAGCAGCTTAGGGGCAGCCTTCAGCAATCAGCCCCAGCATTTT
>TRBV9|.|TRBJ1-2|.
CASSVTGTSVADTF
TGTGCCAGCAGCGTAACCGGGACATCAGTCGCGGACACCTTC
>TRBV13|TRBD1|TRBJ1-2|.
CASSAGTGPYGYTF
TGTGCCAGCAGCGCCGGGACAGGGCCCTATGGCTACACCTTC
>TRBV20-1|TRBD2|TRBJ2-7|once
CSASSIAGYEQYF
TGCAGTGCTAGTAGTATAGCGGGCTACGAGCAGTACTTC
>TRBV27|.|TRBJ2-2|.
CASTSLRSTGELFF
TGTGCCAGCACCTCTCTTAGGAGCACCGGGGAGCTGTTTTTT
>TRBV4-3|TRBD2|TRBJ2-1|.
CASSQEGGLARTSGHNEQFF
TGCGCCAGCAGCCAAGAAGGCGGTCTCGCCAGGACTAGCGGACACAATGAGCAGTTCTTC
>TRBV11-2|.|TRBJ1-1|once
CASSLEGRGQAFF
TGTGCCAGCAGCTTAGAGGGGCGAGGCCAAGCTTTCTTT
>TRBV7-9|.|TRBJ1-3|once
CASSLILGNTIYF
TGTGCCAGCAGCTTAATTCTGGGAAACACCATATATTTT
>TRBV6-5|.|TRBJ1-4|once
CASSSTGSRSNEKLFF
TGTGCCAGCAGTTCCACAGGGTCCAGGTCTAATGAAAAACTGTTTTTT
>TRBV3-1/TRBV3-2|.|TRBJ1-1|.
CASSPFRGLTEAFF
TGTGCCAGCAGCCCCTTCCGGGGACTGACTGAAGCTTTCTTT
>TRBV7-6|.|TRBJ2-5|.
CASSFLETQYF
TGTGCCAGCAGCTTCCTCGAGACCCAGTACTTC
>TRBV29-1|.|TRBJ1-3|.
CSVHRQADSGNTIYF
TGCAGCGTTCACCGACAGGCCGATTCTGGAAACACCATATATTTT